One sample yielded the 2 T cell receptor beta chains listed below, sequenced in a study of cytomegalovirus exposure and HLA in healthy donors (dated by TCRdb to 2016 to 2017). The method was the immunoSEQ multiplex PCR assay. The multiplex PCR relied on a mix of 60 forward primers for TCR Vbeta segments and 13 reverse primers for TCR Jbeta segments. TCRdb retrieved this table from immuneACCESS and kept in-frame rearrangements only. Not all clones are present; in checked studies, unresolved V genes account for under half, and no reason is known for the remainder. Recorded for this sample are more than 150,000 clones; about 78% of them occurred a single time. 1.4% of the sample comes from the top ten. Sequenced sample: PBMCs. These receptors all stem from a male donor in good health and CMV-seronegative.

This clone was seen a few times. CDR3 sequence reads: CASSLAGLAYEQYF. The CDR3, as DNA: TGTGCCAGCAGCTTAGCGGGACTAGCCTACGAGCAGTACTTC. This chain uses TRBV7-2 with TRBJ2-7; 8 nucleotides match TRBD2. V shed 0 bases, J shed 2 bases, and the junction held 0 bases outside the gene matches. The CDR3 consists of 14 residues. Germline CDR1 is SGHTA and CDR2 is FQGNSA.

The rearrangement uses TRBV7-2 and TRBJ2-5, with D uncertain. Germline loops: CDR1 SGHTA, CDR2 FQGNSA. The CDR3 has 13 residues. Trimming took 1 base from V and 1 from J, leaving 4 bases between them. This chain's CDR3 is CASSLVIQETQYF. Written as DNA, the CDR3 is TGTGCCAGCAGCTTAGTCATCCAAGAGACCCAGTACTTC.